The 8 T cell receptor beta chains reported below all come from one sample, sequenced in a study of blood T cell repertoires in COVID-19. The data were produced by immunoSEQ multiplex PCR, yet TCRdb's version contains in-frame clones alone and is incomplete. The data contain tens of thousands of clones, around 90% of them singletons. The specimen sequenced was peripheral blood. The receptors were gathered from a woman in her forties or fifties with acute or convalescent COVID-19.

The chain recombines TRBV27 with TRBJ1-5; D is unclear. CDR1 MNHEY and CDR2 SMNVEV come from the germline V gene (reference sequence). The CDR3 has 15 residues. V was clipped by 2 bases and J by 7 bases, with 15 bases between them. CDR3 protein: CASSLGGPSLQPQHF. The CDR3 DNA is TGTGCCAGCAGTTTAGGAGGGCCTTCCTTACAGCCCCAGCATTTT.

The chain combines TRBV7-2 with TRBJ2-2; a possible D gene is TRBD2 (6 bases). Trimming left V 4 bases short and J 4 bases short, with 13 bases between. CDR1 is SGHTA, CDR2 FQGNSA, per germline. This CDR3 region has 15 residues. CDR3 loop: CASSSSAGFTGELFF. CDR3 DNA sequence: TGTGCCAGCAGCTCGTCCGCGGGATTCACCGGGGAGCTGTTTTTT.

This clone has only one observation. This chain connects TRBV2 to TRBJ1-6, with 9 bases that match TRBD1. This CDR3 is built from 15 residues. The trim removed 6 bases at V and 6 bases at J, leaving 6 bases unmatched. The germline CDR1 and CDR2 sequences are SNHLY and FYNNEI. The CDR3 here is CASRVQGARNSPLHF. CDR3 DNA: TGTGCCAGCAGAGTACAGGGGGCACGTAATTCACCCCTCCACTTT.

The gene calls are TRBV2 and TRBJ2-1; 7 nucleotides align to TRBD1. CDR1 and CDR2 from the germline V gene are SNHLY and FYNNEI. This CDR3 spans 14 amino acids. The J segment lost 0 bases and the V segment lost 6 bases, leaving 2 bases of the junction unmatched. CDR3 residues: CASRGDSSYNEQFF. The CDR3 nucleotides are TGTGCCAGCAGGGGGGACAGCTCCTACAATGAGCAGTTCTTC.

J is TRBJ2-2 and V is TRBV27, with a tentative D call TRBD1 (6 bases). The CDR3 is 15 amino acids. Germline V CDR1 and CDR2: MNHEY, SMNVEV (reference sequence). V lost 1 base to trimming and J lost 4 bases, with 10 bases between them. For the CDR3, the DNA is TGTGCCAGCAGTTTATGGGGGCCGGGCACCGGGGAGCTGTTTTTT. This translates into CASSLWGPGTGELFF.

This clone occurred once. This chain links TRBV29-1 with TRBJ2-1, with TRBD1 as a possible D gene (5 bases). Germline lookup yields CDR1 SQVTM and CDR2 ANQGSEA. Trimming removed 2 bases at V and 2 bases at J, with 7 bases between. The CDR3 has 13 amino acids. Here the CDR3 reads CSVEWGTYNEQFF. The CDR3 nucleotides read TGCAGCGTTGAATGGGGCACCTACAATGAGCAGTTCTTC.

The chain carries TRBV14 and TRBJ1-2; D not resolved. There are 13 residues in the CDR3. Trimming removed 3 bases from V and 3 bases from J, with 8 bases in between. CDR1 SGHDN and CDR2 FVKESK come from the germline V gene. CDR3 loop: CASSHGGYYGYTF. The CDR3 DNA sequence: TGTGCCAGCAGCCATGGAGGGTACTATGGCTACACCTTC.

This chain links TRBV3-1 (or the pseudogene TRBV3-2) with TRBJ2-7; a possible D gene is TRBD2 (6 bases). From germline, CDR1 is LGHDT and CDR2 YNNKEL (reference sequence). V shed 3 bases and J shed 0 bases, with 12 bases lying between them. The CDR3 has 15 amino acids. CDR3 nucleotide sequence: TGTGCCAGCAGCCACGCGGGGAGGAGCTCCTACGAGCAGTACTTC. Translation: CASSHAGRSSYEQYF.